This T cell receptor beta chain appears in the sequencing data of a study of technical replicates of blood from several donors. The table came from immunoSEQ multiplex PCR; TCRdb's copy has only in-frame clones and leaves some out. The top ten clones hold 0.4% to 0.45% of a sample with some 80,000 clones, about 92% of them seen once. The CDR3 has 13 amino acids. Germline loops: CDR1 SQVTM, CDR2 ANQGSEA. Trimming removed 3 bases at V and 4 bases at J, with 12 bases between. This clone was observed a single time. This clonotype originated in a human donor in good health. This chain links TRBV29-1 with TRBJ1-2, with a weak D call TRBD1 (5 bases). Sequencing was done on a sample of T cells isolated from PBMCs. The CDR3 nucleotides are TGCAGCGTTGAGGACGGACACTCCTATGGCTACACCTTC. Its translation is CSVEDGHSYGYTF.